A selection of T cell receptor beta chains follows, all from one sample in a study of blood T cells in healthy people across ages. Via MiXCR, TCRdb re-called the 5' RACE reads, giving one row per CDR3 protein. The sample has approximately 800,000 distinct CDR3 sequences; around 24% are singletons. This sample was shared with a second study, whose subject was T cells of mothers and their children.

Sequencing input: blood. The source is a boy between 10 and 17 years old in good health. The CDR3 runs from the conserved cysteine through the conserved F or W. Each record gives: D gene, clone size, V gene, J gene, CDR3 DNA, CDR3 protein. The D gene is left open where the match is weak. Clone size is shown for a subset of rows, as once, few, many or a class of expanded clone.

>TRBD2|-|TRBV6-1|TRBJ2-1
TGTGCCAGCATGAGAATGACTAGCGACCTATACAATGAGCAGTTCTTC
CASMRMTSDLYNEQFF
>-|-|TRBV24-1|TRBJ2-3
TGTGCCACCAGCGCCACAGATACGCAGTATTTT
CATSATDTQYF
>-|-|TRBV29-1|TRBJ2-5
TGCAGCGTTGAGAACGGGAAGACCCAGTACTTC
CSVENGKTQYF
>TRBD1|-|TRBV3-1|TRBJ1-5
TGTGCCAGCAGCCAAGCCGGGACAGACAATCAGCCCCAGCATTTT
CASSQAGTDNQPQHF
>TRBD1|-|TRBV4-1|TRBJ2-7
TGCGCCAGCAGCCTCTGGGACAGGGAAGAAGAGCAGTACTTC
CASSLWDREEEQYF
>-|few|TRBV2|TRBJ2-7
TGTGCCAGCAGTGATCTCAACAGCTACGAGCAGTACTTC
CASSDLNSYEQYF
>-|-|TRBV7-6|TRBJ2-7
TGTGCCAGCAGCCCGAACCAGGGAAATCCCTACGAGCAGTACTTC
CASSPNQGNPYEQYF
>-|-|TRBV20-1|TRBJ2-1
TGCAGTGCTAGAGATCCGGGTAGGGTATCCAATGAGCAGTTCTTC
CSARDPGRVSNEQFF
>TRBD1|few|TRBV5-5|TRBJ1-3
TGTGCCAGCAGCTGGACAGGGTTGAGGACTGGAAACACCATATATTTT
CASSWTGLRTGNTIYF
>TRBD1|many|TRBV5-5|TRBJ1-4
TGTGCCAGCAGCCTCCCGGGACAGGGGAGTGAAAAACTGTTTTTT
CASSLPGQGSEKLFF
>-|-|TRBV12-3/TRBV12-4|TRBJ1-2
TGTGCCAGCAGTTCTCTTTGGACGACTAACTATGGCTACACCTTC
CASSSLWTTNYGYTF
>-|-|TRBV29-1|TRBJ2-7
TGCAGCGCTTATGCTTACGAGCAGTACTTC
CSAYAYEQYF
>-|-|TRBV28|TRBJ1-2
TGTGCCAGCAGGGACGACGAAAACTATGGCTACACCTTC
CASRDDENYGYTF
>-|few|TRBV14|TRBJ2-7
TGTGCCAGCAGCCAAGAAGGTGTCAAGCAGTACTTC
CASSQEGVKQYF
>TRBD1|few|TRBV2|TRBJ2-3
TGTGCCACCTGGCAACAGGGGGGCACAGATACGCAGTATTTT
CATWQQGGTDTQYF
>-|few|TRBV20-1|TRBJ1-2
TGCAGTGCGATGGGGACCCTAACGAGGGGTGGCTACACCTTC
CSAMGTLTRGGYTF
>-|few|TRBV27|TRBJ1-2
TGTGCCAGCAGTCGCGGTGGGCCCTACACCTTC
CASSRGGPYTF
>TRBD1|few|TRBV2|TRBJ2-3
TGTGCCAGCAGTAGGGACAGCCATACAGATACGCAGTATTTT
CASSRDSHTDTQYF
>TRBD1|few|TRBV18|TRBJ1-2
TGTGCCAGCGGGACAGGTAGTGGCTACACCTTC
CASGTGSGYTF
>-|few|TRBV7-9|TRBJ2-5
TGTGCCAGCAGCTTATACTCGGGAGTAGAAGGGACCCAGTACTTC
CASSLYSGVEGTQYF
>TRBD1|-|TRBV20-1|TRBJ1-5
TGCAGTGCTCCAACAGGGGGAGGCCAGCCCCAGCATTTT
CSAPTGGGQPQHF
>TRBD1|few|TRBV6-6|TRBJ1-2
TGTGCCAGCAGGCAGGGACAGTACAGAGATGGCTACACCTTC
CASRQGQYRDGYTF
>TRBD1|few|TRBV5-5|TRBJ1-1
TGTGCCAGCAGCTGGAAGAGGACAGGGAAGGTGAACACTGAAGCTTTCTTT
CASSWKRTGKVNTEAFF
>-|-|TRBV9|TRBJ2-5
TGTGCCAGCAGCGTAGGATTGCTCAACCAAGAGACCCAGTACTTC
CASSVGLLNQETQYF
>-|-|TRBV11-2|TRBJ1-1
TGTGCCAGCAGACACCTTGAGGGTGAAGCTTTCTTT
CASRHLEGEAFF
>-|-|TRBV12-3/TRBV12-4|TRBJ2-7
TGTGCCAGCAGTCCCCTGGGGGGTAACTACGAGCAGTACTTC
CASSPLGGNYEQYF
>TRBD2|few|TRBV20-1|TRBJ2-1
TGCAGTGCTTCCCCCCGGGGGGGCTGGGATGAGCAGTTCTTC
CSASPRGGWDEQFF
>-|-|TRBV9|TRBJ2-3
TGTGCCAGCAGCCCGACCGGGACGCATATCGCAGATACGCAGTATTTT
CASSPTGTHIADTQYF
>-|-|TRBV3-1|TRBJ2-1
TGTGCCAGCAGCCAAGAAAGTGAGGGTAGCTCCTACAATGAGCAGTTCTTC
CASSQESEGSSYNEQFF
>TRBD2|-|TRBV4-2|TRBJ2-7
TGTGCCAGCAGCCAAGTAACTAGCGGGGGGGCGACCTACGAGCAGTACTTC
CASSQVTSGGATYEQYF
>TRBD2|-|TRBV11-1|TRBJ2-1
TGTGCCAGCAGCCTTAGCGGGGGGCCAAACAATGAGCAGTTCTTC
CASSLSGGPNNEQFF
>TRBD1|once|TRBV28|TRBJ2-3
TGTGCCAGCAGTTTGATGGGACAGACGCAGTATTTT
CASSLMGQTQYF
>-|-|TRBV27|TRBJ2-7
TGTGCCAGCAGCCCAAAGGGGAGCTCCTACGAGCAGTACTTC
CASSPKGSSYEQYF
>-|-|TRBV20-1|TRBJ2-1
TGCAGTGCTAGAGATAAGGGAATGAATGAGCAGTTCTTC
CSARDKGMNEQFF
>-|-|TRBV9|TRBJ2-1
TGTGCCAGCAGCTATGGGATGGCTTACAATGAGCAGTTCTTC
CASSYGMAYNEQFF
>-|few|TRBV20-1|TRBJ2-7
TGCAGTGCTAGGGAGGGGGGCGGAGTTCAGTACTTC
CSAREGGGVQYF
>-|few|TRBV27|TRBJ1-3
TGTGCCAGCAACCCCCGAAACACCATATATTTT
CASNPRNTIYF
>-|-|TRBV10-3|TRBJ2-3
TGTGCCATCAGTGAGTCGGTCGTAGATACGCAGTATTTT
CAISESVVDTQYF
>-|-|TRBV5-1|TRBJ2-2
TGCGCCGGATCCTCCGGGATTTGGCCCGCGAACACCGGGGAGCTGTTTTTT
CAGSSGIWPANTGELFF
>TRBD2|-|TRBV10-1|TRBJ2-1
TGCGCCAGCACTAGGGTAGCGGGGGGACCTTACAATGAGCAGTTCTTC
CASTRVAGGPYNEQFF
>-|few|TRBV4-3|TRBJ1-2
TGCGCCAGCAGCCAAGGAGTCGGCTTGGAGGAAAATGGCTACACCTTC
CASSQGVGLEENGYTF
>TRBD1|once|TRBV12-3/TRBV12-4|TRBJ2-3
TGTGCCAGCAGGTCACAGGGGGAGCCTGGGAGTTTT
CASRSQGEPGSF
>-|few|TRBV7-2|TRBJ2-5
TGTGCCAGCAGCACGTCTCAAGAGACCCAGTACTTC
CASSTSQETQYF
>-|few|TRBV10-2|TRBJ1-6
TGCGCCAGCACAGAGGGACCGACCTATAATTCACCCCTCCACTTT
CASTEGPTYNSPLHF
>-|-|TRBV14|TRBJ2-3
TGTGCCAGCAGCCAAGGGATAGACTGGGGTTCGCAGTATTTT
CASSQGIDWGSQYF
>TRBD2|-|TRBV12-3/TRBV12-4|TRBJ2-5
TGTGCCAGCAGTGGGAGCGGGGGGGAAGAGACCCAGTACTTC
CASSGSGGEETQYF
>-|-|TRBV28|TRBJ1-4
TGTGCCAGCAGTTTCCCGGGGAGGATTAATGAAAAACTGTTTTTT
CASSFPGRINEKLFF
>TRBD2|few|TRBV4-2|TRBJ2-5
TGTGCCAGCAGCCAAAACGGGGGGGCTGGGGAGACCCAGTACTTC
CASSQNGGAGETQYF
>-|-|TRBV12-3/TRBV12-4|TRBJ1-2
TGTGCCAGCTCTCCAGTAACTTCACAGGGAACAAATGGCTACACCTTC
CASSPVTSQGTNGYTF
>-|-|TRBV20-1|TRBJ2-2
TGCAGTGCTAGAGATGGCGGCCAGGGGGGCACAAACACCGGGCAGCTGTTTTTT
CSARDGGQGGTNTGQLFF
>TRBD1|few|TRBV18|TRBJ2-1
TGTGCCAGCTCACCCGACAGGGTGGAAAATGAGCAGTTCTTC
CASSPDRVENEQFF
>TRBD1|few|TRBV5-1|TRBJ2-7
TGCGCCAGCCATCCCGGGACAGGGATCTACGAGCAGTACTTC
CASHPGTGIYEQYF
>-|-|TRBV20-1|TRBJ2-1
TGCAGTGCTAGAGCAGTAAAGGCCACCTTGGGGTACAATGAGCAGTTCTTC
CSARAVKATLGYNEQFF
>-|-|TRBV11-2|TRBJ2-3
TGTGCCAGCAGCTTAGTTGAGGGGAGGGGGACAGATACGCAGTATTTT
CASSLVEGRGTDTQYF
>-|-|TRBV23-1|TRBJ2-7
TGCGCCAGCAGTCATTTCTACGAGCAGTACTTC
CASSHFYEQYF